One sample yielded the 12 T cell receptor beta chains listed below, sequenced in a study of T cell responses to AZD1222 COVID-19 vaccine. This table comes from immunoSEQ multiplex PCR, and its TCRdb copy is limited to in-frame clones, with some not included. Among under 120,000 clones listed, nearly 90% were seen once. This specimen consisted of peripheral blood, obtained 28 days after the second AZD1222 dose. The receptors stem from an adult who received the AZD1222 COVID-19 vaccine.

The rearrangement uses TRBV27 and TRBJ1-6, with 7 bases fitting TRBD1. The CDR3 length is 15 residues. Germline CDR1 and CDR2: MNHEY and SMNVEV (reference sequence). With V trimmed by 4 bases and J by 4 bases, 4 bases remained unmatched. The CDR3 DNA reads TGTGCCAGCAGTTCCAAGGGGGCGTATAATTCACCCCTCCACTTT. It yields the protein CASSSKGAYNSPLHF.

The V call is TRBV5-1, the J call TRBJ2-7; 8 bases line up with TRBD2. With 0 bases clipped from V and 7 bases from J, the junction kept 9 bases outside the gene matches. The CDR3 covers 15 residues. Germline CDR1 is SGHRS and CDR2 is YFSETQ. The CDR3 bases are TGCGCCAGCAGCTTGGTAGCGGGACGCGGGGGTGAGCAGTACTTC. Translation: CASSLVAGRGGEQYF.

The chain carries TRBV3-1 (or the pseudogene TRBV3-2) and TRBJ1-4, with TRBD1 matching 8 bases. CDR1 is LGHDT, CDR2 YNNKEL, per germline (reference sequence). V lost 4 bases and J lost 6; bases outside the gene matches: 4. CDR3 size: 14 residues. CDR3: CASSPRGRDEKLFF. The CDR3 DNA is TGTGCCAGCAGCCCCAGGGGGCGGGATGAAAAACTGTTTTTT.

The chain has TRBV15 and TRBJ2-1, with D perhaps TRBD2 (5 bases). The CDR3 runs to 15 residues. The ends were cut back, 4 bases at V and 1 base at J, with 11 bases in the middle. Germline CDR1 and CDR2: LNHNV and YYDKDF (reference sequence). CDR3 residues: CATSKRKRSYNEQFF. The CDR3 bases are TGTGCCACCAGCAAGCGGAAGAGATCCTACAATGAGCAGTTCTTC.

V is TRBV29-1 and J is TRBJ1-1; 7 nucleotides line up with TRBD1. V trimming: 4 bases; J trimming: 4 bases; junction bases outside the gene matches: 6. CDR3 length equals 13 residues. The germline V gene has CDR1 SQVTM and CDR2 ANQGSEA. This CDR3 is CSVAQGPGTEAFF. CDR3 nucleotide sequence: TGCAGCGTTGCACAGGGGCCCGGCACTGAAGCTTTCTTT.

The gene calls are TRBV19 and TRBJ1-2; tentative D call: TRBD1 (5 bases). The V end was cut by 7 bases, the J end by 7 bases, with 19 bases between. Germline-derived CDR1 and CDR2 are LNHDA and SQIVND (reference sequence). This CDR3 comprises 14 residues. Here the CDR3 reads CASIPGQRLFGYTF. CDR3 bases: TGTGCCAGTATCCCGGGGCAACGCTTATTTGGCTACACCTTC. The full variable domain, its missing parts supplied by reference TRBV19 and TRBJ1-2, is DGGITQSPKYLFRKEGQNVTLSCEQNLNHDAMYWYRQDPGQGLRLIYYSQIVNDFQKGDIAEGYSVSREKKESFPLTVTSAQKNPTAFYLCASIPGQRLFGYTFGSGTRLTVV.

For the CDR3, the DNA is TGTGCCAGCAGCTTGTACCCGAGGGAGGAGACCCAGTACTTC. Protein product: CASSLYPREETQYF. V gene TRBV5-6 combines with J gene TRBJ2-5; D is perhaps TRBD2 (5 bases). Germline CDR1 and CDR2: SGHDT and YYEEEE. Trimming removed 1 base at V and 5 bases at J, with 12 bases between. The CDR3 spans 14 residues.

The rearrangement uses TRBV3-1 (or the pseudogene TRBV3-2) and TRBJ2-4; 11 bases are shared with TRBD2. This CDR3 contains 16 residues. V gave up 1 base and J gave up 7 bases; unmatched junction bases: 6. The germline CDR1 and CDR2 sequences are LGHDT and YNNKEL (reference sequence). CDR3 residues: CASSQVDSGRANIQYF. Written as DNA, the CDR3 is TGTGCCAGCAGCCAAGTGGATAGCGGGAGGGCTAACATTCAGTACTTC.

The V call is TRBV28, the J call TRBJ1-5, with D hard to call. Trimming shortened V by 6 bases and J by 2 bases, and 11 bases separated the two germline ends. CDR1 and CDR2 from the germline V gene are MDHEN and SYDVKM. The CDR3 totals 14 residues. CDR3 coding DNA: TGTGCCAGCAGCCGGGCCCCGCGCAATCAGCCCCAGCATTTT. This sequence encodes CASSRAPRNQPQHF.

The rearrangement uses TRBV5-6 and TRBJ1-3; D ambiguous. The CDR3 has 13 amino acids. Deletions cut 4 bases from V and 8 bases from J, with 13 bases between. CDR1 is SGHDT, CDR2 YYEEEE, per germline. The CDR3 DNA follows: TGTGCCAGCAGCAAGGGAGGGCGTGACACCATATATTTT. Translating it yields CASSKGGRDTIYF.

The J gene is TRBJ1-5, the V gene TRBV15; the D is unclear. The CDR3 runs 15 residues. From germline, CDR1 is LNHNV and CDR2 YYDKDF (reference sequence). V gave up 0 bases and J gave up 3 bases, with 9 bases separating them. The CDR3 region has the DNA TGTGCCACCAGCAGAGATCCGGGGTACAATCAGCCCCAGCATTTT. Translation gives CATSRDPGYNQPQHF.

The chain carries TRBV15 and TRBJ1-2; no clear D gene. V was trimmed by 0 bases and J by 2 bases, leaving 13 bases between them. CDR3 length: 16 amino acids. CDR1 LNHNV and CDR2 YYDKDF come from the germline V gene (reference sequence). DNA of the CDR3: TGTGCCACCAGCAGAGATAGCCGGGCAAGCAACTATGGCTACACCTTC. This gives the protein CATSRDSRASNYGYTF.